The source of this T cell receptor (beta chain) is a study of shared clonotypes between healthy human individuals. Study findings and constraints: Estimated richness was generally greater in naive than memory subsets.

Germline V gene sequence: CDR1 MGHRA, CDR2 YSYEKL. The J segment lost 7 bases and the V segment lost 3 bases, leaving 9 bases of the junction unmatched. This CDR3 has 14 amino acids. The naive CD8 fraction comprised CD45RO-negative cells positively selected for CCR7 and excluded terminally differentiated effector memory CD45RA+ cells. As concerns this clone: Antigen specificity is unknown.

Some clones are missing from TCRdb's copy, which holds only in-frame ones; the method was immunoSEQ multiplex PCR. The sample has roughly 2 million clones; approximately 95% are singletons. The sample comprised naive CD8+ T cells sorted from blood. V usage is TRBV4-1 and J usage is TRBJ2-7; 7 bases map to TRBD1. This TCR was sampled from a man aged 18-30 years in good health. CDR3 protein: CASSQRTGTMEQYF. The CDR3 region has the DNA TGCGCCAGCAGCCAGAGGACAGGTACGATGGAGCAGTACTTC.